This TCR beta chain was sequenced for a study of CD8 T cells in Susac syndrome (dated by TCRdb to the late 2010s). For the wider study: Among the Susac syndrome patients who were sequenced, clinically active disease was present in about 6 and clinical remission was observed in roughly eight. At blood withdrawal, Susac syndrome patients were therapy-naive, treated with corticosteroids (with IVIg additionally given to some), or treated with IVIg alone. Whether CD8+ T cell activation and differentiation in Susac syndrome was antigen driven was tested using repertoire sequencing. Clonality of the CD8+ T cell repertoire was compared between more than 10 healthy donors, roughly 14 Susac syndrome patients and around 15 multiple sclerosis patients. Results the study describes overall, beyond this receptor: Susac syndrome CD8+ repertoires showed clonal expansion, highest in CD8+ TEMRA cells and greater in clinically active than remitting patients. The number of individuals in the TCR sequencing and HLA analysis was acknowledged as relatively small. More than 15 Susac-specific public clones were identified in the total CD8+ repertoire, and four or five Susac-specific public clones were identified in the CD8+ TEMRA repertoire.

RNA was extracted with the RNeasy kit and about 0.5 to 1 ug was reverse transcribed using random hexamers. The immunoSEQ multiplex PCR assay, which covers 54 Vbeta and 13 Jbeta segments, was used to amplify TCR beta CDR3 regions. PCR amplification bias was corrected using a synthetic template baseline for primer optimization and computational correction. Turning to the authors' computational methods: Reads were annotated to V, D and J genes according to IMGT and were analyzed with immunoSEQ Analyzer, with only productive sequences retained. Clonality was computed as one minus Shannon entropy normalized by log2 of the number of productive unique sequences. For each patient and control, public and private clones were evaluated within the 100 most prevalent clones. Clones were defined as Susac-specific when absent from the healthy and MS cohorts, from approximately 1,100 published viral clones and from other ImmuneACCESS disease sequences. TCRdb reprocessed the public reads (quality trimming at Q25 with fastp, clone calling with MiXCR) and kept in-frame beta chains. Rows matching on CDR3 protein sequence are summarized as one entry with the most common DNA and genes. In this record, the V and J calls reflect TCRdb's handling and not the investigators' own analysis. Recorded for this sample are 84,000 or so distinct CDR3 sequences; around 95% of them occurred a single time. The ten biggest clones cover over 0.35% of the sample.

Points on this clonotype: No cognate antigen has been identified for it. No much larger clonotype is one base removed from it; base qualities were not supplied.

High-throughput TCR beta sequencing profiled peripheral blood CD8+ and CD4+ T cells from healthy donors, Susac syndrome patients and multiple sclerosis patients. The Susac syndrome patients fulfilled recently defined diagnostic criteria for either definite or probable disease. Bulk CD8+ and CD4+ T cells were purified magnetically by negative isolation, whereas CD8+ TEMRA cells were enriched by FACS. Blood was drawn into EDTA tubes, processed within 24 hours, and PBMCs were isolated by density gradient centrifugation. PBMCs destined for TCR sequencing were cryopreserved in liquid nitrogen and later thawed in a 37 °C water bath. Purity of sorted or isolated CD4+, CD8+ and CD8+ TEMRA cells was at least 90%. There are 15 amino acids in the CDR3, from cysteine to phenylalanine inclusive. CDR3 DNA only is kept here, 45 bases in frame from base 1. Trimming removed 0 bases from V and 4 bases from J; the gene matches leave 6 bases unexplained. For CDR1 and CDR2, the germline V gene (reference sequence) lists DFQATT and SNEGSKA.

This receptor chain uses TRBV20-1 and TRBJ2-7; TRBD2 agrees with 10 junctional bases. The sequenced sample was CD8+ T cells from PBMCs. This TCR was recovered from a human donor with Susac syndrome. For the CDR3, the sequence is CSARDLAGAGYEQYF. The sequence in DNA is TGCAGTGCTAGAGATCTAGCGGGGGCAGGGTACGAGCAGTACTTC.